These 6 T cell receptor beta chains were all obtained from the same sample, sequenced in a study of CD8+CD57+ T cells in acquired aplastic anemia. The template used for profiling TCR beta VDJ and CDR3 was genomic DNA. One entry per CDR3 protein results from TCRdb running MiXCR on the reads. The repertoire has 300,000 or so distinct CDR3 sequences, approximately 57% of them found once; the top ten carry around 1.3%. The sequenced patients had an expansion of CD8+CD57+ cells seen by flow cytometry. The material sequenced was sorted CD4+, CD8+, or CD8+CD57+ T cells (not recorded which) from PBMCs. These receptors came from a human donor with aplastic anemia.

This clonotype was seen a handful of times. This chain joins TRBV19 and TRBJ1-6, with a tentative D call TRBD1 (6 bases). The CDR3 totals 13 residues. Germline CDR1 and CDR2: LNHDA and SQIVND (reference sequence). V was shortened by 5 bases and J by 7 bases, with 9 bases between the two germline ends. CDR3 nucleotide sequence: TGTGCCAGTAGTGGCCAGGGGAATTCACCCCTCCACTTT. Translating gives CASSGQGNSPLHF.

V is TRBV5-6 and J is TRBJ1-6; no firm D call. V was pared by 4 bases and J by 7 bases, with 15 bases between. Germline V gives CDR1 SGHDT, CDR2 YYEEEE. The CDR3 totals 15 residues. The CDR3 reads CASSATWGENSPLHF. Here the CDR3 DNA reads TGTGCCAGCAGCGCCACTTGGGGTGAGAATTCACCCCTCCACTTT. The full variable domain, rest sourced from reference TRBV5-6 and TRBJ1-6, is DAGVTQSPTHLIKTRGQQVTLRCSPKSGHDTVSWYQQALGQGPQFIFQYYEEEERQRGNFPDRFSGHQFPNYSSELNVNALLLGDSALYLCASSATWGENSPLHFGNGTRLTVT.

The chain joins TRBV5-4 to TRBJ1-2, with TRBD1 identical over 12 bases. CDR1 SGHNT and CDR2 YYREEE come from the germline V gene (reference sequence). J lost 6 bases, V lost 4 bases, and 4 bases had no gene match. This CDR3 region has 14 residues. The CDR3 DNA sequence: TGTGCCAGCAGCCGGGACAGGGGGCGCAATGGCTACACCTTC. This codes for CASSRDRGRNGYTF.

This clonotype was detected many times. The chain carries TRBV12-3 or TRBV12-4 and TRBJ2-1; D is possibly TRBD1 (6 bases). V was clipped by 5 bases and J by 9 bases, with 20 bases between them. CDR3 length: 15 residues. The CDR3 DNA reads TGTGCCAGCAGTAAACAGGGCGCCGCACCTATTGAGCAGTTCTTC. Its translation is CASSKQGAAPIEQFF.

The chain joins TRBV19 to TRBJ2-7, with D perhaps TRBD2 (7 bases). The CDR3 covers 13 residues. Trimming stripped 4 bases from V and 3 bases from J, with 10 bases between. Germline lookup yields CDR1 LNHDA and CDR2 SQIVND (reference sequence). Here the CDR3 reads CASSRGGHYEQYF. CDR3 in DNA: TGTGCCAGTAGTAGGGGGGGACACTACGAGCAGTACTTC.

This chain links TRBV7-6 with TRBJ2-5; D could derive from TRBD1 or TRBD2 (7 bases each). From germline, CDR1 is SGHVS and CDR2 FNYEAQ. This CDR3 spans 14 amino acids. V was trimmed by 5 bases and J by 3 bases, leaving 13 bases between them. For the CDR3, the DNA is TGTGCCAGCAGCACCAGGGGGGGGAAAGAGACCCAGTACTTC. This codes for CASSTRGGKETQYF.